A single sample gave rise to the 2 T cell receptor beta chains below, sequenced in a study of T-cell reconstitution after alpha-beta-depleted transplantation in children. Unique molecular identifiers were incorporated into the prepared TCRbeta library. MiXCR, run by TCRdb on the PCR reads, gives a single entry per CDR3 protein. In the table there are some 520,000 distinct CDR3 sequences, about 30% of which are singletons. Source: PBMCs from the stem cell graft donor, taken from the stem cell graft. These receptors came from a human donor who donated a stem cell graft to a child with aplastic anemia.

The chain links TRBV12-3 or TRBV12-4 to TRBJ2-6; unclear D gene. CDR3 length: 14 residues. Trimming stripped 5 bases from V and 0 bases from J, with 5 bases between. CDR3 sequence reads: CASSHPSGANVLTF. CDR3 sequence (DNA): TGTGCCAGCAGTCATCCCTCTGGGGCCAACGTCCTGACTTTC.

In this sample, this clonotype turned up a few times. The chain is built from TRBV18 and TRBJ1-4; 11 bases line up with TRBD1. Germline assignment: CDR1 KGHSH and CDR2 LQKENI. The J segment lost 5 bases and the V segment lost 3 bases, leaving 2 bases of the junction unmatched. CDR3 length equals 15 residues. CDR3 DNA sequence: TGTGCCAGCTCACCGAGGGACAGGGGGAATGAAAAACTGTTTTTT. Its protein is CASSPRDRGNEKLFF.